A single sample is the source of the 5 T cell receptor beta chains below, sequenced in a study of blood T cell repertoires in COVID-19. The assay was immunoSEQ multiplex PCR, and TCRdb's table has in-frame clones only and misses some. Here the sample spans approximately 140,000 clones, less than 90% being singletons. Sequencing was performed on PBMCs or T cells enriched from blood (not recorded which). The receptor source for this set is a woman aged 45-60 years who had recovered from COVID-19.

V usage is TRBV19 and J usage is TRBJ2-7, with 7 bases aligning to TRBD1. V shed 6 bases, J shed 0 bases, and the junction held 8 bases outside the gene matches. The CDR3 is 15 amino acids. Looked up from germline, CDR1 is LNHDA and CDR2 is SQIVND (reference sequence). CDR3 sequence (DNA): TGTGCCAGTAGCCCACAGGGGACCCTCTCCTACGAGCAGTACTTC. This codes for CASSPQGTLSYEQYF.

The rearrangement joins TRBV16 to TRBJ2-2, with a tentative D call TRBD1 (6 bases). The CDR3 extends over 13 amino acids. CDR1 and CDR2 from the germline V gene are KGHSY and FQNENV. Trimming cost V 2 bases and J 7 bases, with 8 bases left between them. CDR3 sequence (DNA): TGTGCCAGCAGCCAACAGGGACACGGGGAGCTGTTTTTT. Its protein is CASSQQGHGELFF.

CDR3 nucleotides: TGTGCCAGCTTAGGACAGAATAATTCACCCCTCCACTTT. This translates into CASLGQNNSPLHF. The rearrangement uses TRBV6-5 and TRBJ1-6; D possibly corresponds to TRBD1 (6 bases). CDR3 length: 13 amino acids. Looked up from germline, CDR1 is MNHEY and CDR2 is SVGAGI. V lost 8 bases to trimming and J lost 5 bases, with 10 bases between them.

V usage is TRBV6-4 and J usage is TRBJ1-1; possibly TRBD1 for D (5 bases). The CDR3 has 12 residues. The germline V gene encodes CDR1 MRHNA and CDR2 SNTAGT. V was shortened by 6 bases and J by 1 base, with 6 bases between the two germline ends. This CDR3 reads CASRGQNTEAFF. The CDR3 bases are TGTGCCAGCAGGGGGCAGAACACTGAAGCTTTCTTT.

This chain links TRBV27 with TRBJ1-4, with TRBD1 as a possible D gene (5 bases). The CDR3 is made up of 16 amino acids. Deletions cut 5 bases from V and 4 bases from J, with 17 bases between. Germline-derived CDR1 and CDR2 are MNHEY and SMNVEV (reference sequence). CDR3 in DNA: TGTGCCAGCAGTCTAAGGGGCGCCAGGGATAATGAAAAACTGTTTTTT. This encodes CASSLRGARDNEKLFF.